This T cell receptor (beta chain) originates from a study of cytomegalovirus exposure and HLA in healthy donors. Study-level points and caveats: The TCR clusters that emerged in the first cohort tended, a later analysis found, to co-occur in the roughly 120 validation repertoires. It was reported that the classifier diagnosed cytomegalovirus status with high specificity and sensitivity in both the original and validation cohorts.

Profiled with immunoSEQ multiplex PCR; TCRdb holds only in-frame clones, not every one. The sample consists of 150,000 to 200,000 clones, just under 85% of them appearing once. This clone was seen a single time. Antigen specificity is unknown. The TCR was taken from a man younger than 40 in good health and CMV-seropositive. Sample: PBMCs.

Here the CDR3 reads CASSGGGFRELFF. CDR3 DNA: TGCGCCAGCAGTGGGGGGGGCTTCCGGGAGCTGTTTTTT. The V and J genes are TRBV23-1 and TRBJ2-2; D is perhaps TRBD2 (7 bases). TRBV23-1 belongs to the ORF category, with a function that is uncertain. The V end lost 5 bases, the J end lost 9 bases, and 13 bases lay between the germline ends. This CDR3 is built from 13 residues.